This T cell receptor beta chain was sequenced during a study of response to subunit inactivated influenza vaccine. This clonotype was detected many times. Its antigen is currently unknown. The study's findings and limits: Authors suggested each seasonal influenza vaccination recruits few new T cells.

Each CDR3 protein is one row after TCRdb ran MiXCR on the RT-PCR reads. Here the sample spans roughly 160,000 distinct CDR3 sequences, approximately 11% being singletons. This material consisted of CD8+ T cells sorted from PBMCs, taken about 24 months after vaccination. The receptor comes from a man aged 50 to 69 who received an inactivated influenza vaccine.

The CDR3 protein is CATSRENNEQFF. The CDR3 nucleotides read TGTGCCACCAGCAGAGAAAACAATGAGCAGTTCTTC. The chain combines TRBV15 with TRBJ2-1; D uncertain. Germline V gives CDR1 LNHNV, CDR2 YYDKDF (reference sequence). Trimming cost V 0 bases and J 5 bases, with 2 bases left between them. This CDR3 has 12 amino acids.